This note documents a single T cell receptor (beta chain) sequence. The CDR3 has 14 amino acids. The V end lost 6 bases, the J end lost 0 bases, and 11 bases lay between the germline ends. Germline values: CDR1 MDHEN, CDR2 SYDVKM. The record originates from a study of blood T cell repertoires in COVID-19. Study as a whole: Whether acute or convalescent, the COVID-19 samples came from the United States, Italy and Spain. PBMCs, B-cell-depleted T cells, or T cells were the source of the cDNA or gDNA that made up the material.

Original methodology: By means of reference gene primer amplification, nucleated cell counts were estimated. The protocol was immunoSEQ multiplex PCR, while the TCRdb copy is restricted to in-frame clones and leaves out a portion. The V and J calls and clone size come from that table; D and trimming were worked out from the DNA. This table holds 150,000 to 200,000 clones, 86% found once. This sequence was found in a woman aged 55 to 70 with COVID-19, enrolled during active disease. The sequenced material came from peripheral blood. The V call is TRBV28, the J call TRBJ2-5; D is unclear. CDR3 sequence: CASSPPGYQETQYF. The CDR3 DNA follows: TGTGCCAGCAGCCCCCCCGGGTACCAAGAGACCCAGTACTTC.